The rows below give T cell receptor beta chains drawn from one sample of a study of shared clonotypes between healthy human individuals. TCRdb's copy holds only in-frame clones and misses some; the assay was immunoSEQ multiplex PCR. Here the sample spans hundreds of thousands of clones, over 90% being singletons. The sequenced sample consisted of naive CD8+ T cells sorted from blood. The receptors shown here come from a man aged 25 to 45 in good health. CDR3s include the opening cysteine and the closing phenylalanine or tryptophan. The order of the fields is clone size, V gene, J gene, D gene, CDR3 DNA, CDR3 protein. A D gene is named only where the DNA matches it firmly. A clone size is listed for some rows: how often the clone was seen (once, few, many), or a class if it is expanded.

.,TRBV27,TRBJ2-7,.,TGTGCCATAGGTCGGAGTTACGAGCAGTACTTC,CAIGRSYEQYF
.,TRBV27,TRBJ2-7,TRBD2,TGTGCCAGCAGCGAACATACCGGGACTAGCGAGTACGAGCAGTACTTC,CASSEHTGTSEYEQYF
.,TRBV4-3,TRBJ2-1,TRBD2,TGCGCCAGCAGCCAAAGCGGGAGGGCCGTTAATGAGCAGTTCTTC,CASSQSGRAVNEQFF
.,TRBV5-1,TRBJ2-1,.,TGCGCCAGCAGCTTGAATTGGCGGCCCCCCTACAATGAGCAGTTCTTC,CASSLNWRPPYNEQFF
.,TRBV28,TRBJ2-2,TRBD2,TGTGCCAGCAGTCAGTCGGGACTAGCGGGAAGCACCGGGGAGCTGTTTTTT,CASSQSGLAGSTGELFF
.,TRBV7-9,TRBJ1-5,TRBD1,TGTGCCAGCAGCTTAGTTGGGAGACAGGGGGGGTACAATCAGCCCCAGCATTTT,CASSLVGRQGGYNQPQHF
.,TRBV27,TRBJ2-1,.,TGTGCCAGCAGATTAGGAGGGACGAATGAGCAGTTCTTC,CASRLGGTNEQFF
.,TRBV29-1,TRBJ2-7,.,TGCAGCGTTGAACTTCGGGACGTCCGCTCCTACGAGCAGTACTTC,CSVELRDVRSYEQYF
once,TRBV28,TRBJ2-3,TRBD1,TGTGCCAGCGAGAGGGGGCCTGGCACAGATACGCAGTATTTT,CASERGPGTDTQYF
.,TRBV6-6,TRBJ2-5,.,TGTGCCAGCAGTTCTCCCCGAGAGGAGACCCAGTACTTC,CASSSPREETQYF
once,TRBV6-1,TRBJ2-2,TRBD1,TGTGCCAGCAGTGAAAGGGACAGAAACACCGGGGAGCTGTTTTTT,CASSERDRNTGELFF
.,TRBV14,TRBJ2-3,.,TGTGCCAGCAGCCAAGTCGGGGTAGCCACAGATACGCAGTATTTT,CASSQVGVATDTQYF
.,TRBV27,TRBJ2-1,TRBD2,TGTGCCAGCAGCCTGGGACTAGCGGGTAATGAGCAGTTCTTC,CASSLGLAGNEQFF
.,TRBV7-3,TRBJ2-1,.,TGTGCCAGCAGTACTAGTATTTCGGCTGAGCAGTTCTTC,CASSTSISAEQFF
.,TRBV5-6,TRBJ2-2,TRBD2,TGTGCCAGCAGCTTGGAGCTAGCGGGGACCGGGGAGCTGTTTTTT,CASSLELAGTGELFF
.,TRBV9,TRBJ2-7,.,TGTGCCAGCAGCAACGAGGGCTACGAGCAGTACTTC,CASSNEGYEQYF
.,TRBV7-9,TRBJ2-7,.,TGTGCCAGCAGCAGCCAAATTAGTTACTCTGCCGAGCAGTACTTC,CASSSQISYSAEQYF
.,TRBV15,TRBJ2-7,.,TGTGCCACCAGCAAGGATCTTACCTACGAGCAGTACTTC,CATSKDLTYEQYF
.,TRBV30,TRBJ2-7,.,TGTGCCTGGACCGCCACAGGGTACAAGAACTACGAGCAGTACTTC,CAWTATGYKNYEQYF
.,TRBV13,TRBJ1-2,.,TGTGCCAGCAGCTTAGTCCCCAACGATGGCTACACCTTC,CASSLVPNDGYTF
.,TRBV6-6,TRBJ2-1,.,TGTGCCAGCAGACTCTTAGGAGCGGGTCCCTACAATGAGCAGTTCTTC,CASRLLGAGPYNEQFF
.,TRBV2,TRBJ2-3,TRBD2,TGTGCCAGCAGTTCTAAGGGACTAGCCTACTCTAGCACAGATACGCAGTATTTT,CASSSKGLAYSSTDTQYF
.,TRBV14,TRBJ2-7,.,TGTGCCAGCAGCCAAGACCACGAAGGGCAACGCTCCTACGAGCAGTACTTC,CASSQDHEGQRSYEQYF
once,TRBV2,TRBJ1-4,TRBD1,TGTGCCAGCTATTCCGGGACAGGGATAGGAAAACTGTTTTTT,CASYSGTGIGKLFF
once,TRBV7-6,TRBJ2-3,.,TGTGCCAGCAGCTTTCGGGAACGCACAGATACGCAGTATTTT,CASSFRERTDTQYF
.,TRBV11-2,TRBJ2-1,TRBD2,TGTGCCAGCAGACCAGAAACAGCGGGAGTATACAATGAGCAGTTCTTC,CASRPETAGVYNEQFF
once,TRBV27,TRBJ2-1,.,TGTGCCAGCAGTCCAACCACGCGGGTTTTGGATGAGCAGTTCTTC,CASSPTTRVLDEQFF
.,TRBV28,TRBJ1-1,.,TGTGCCAGCAGCCGCAACAGGTATACTGAAGCTTTCTTT,CASSRNRYTEAFF
.,TRBV29-1,TRBJ2-2,.,TGCAGCGTTGATTACGGCTCCGGGGAGCTGTTTTTT,CSVDYGSGELFF
.,TRBV30,TRBJ2-7,.,TGTGCCTGGAGTGTCCTCGGGCTCGAGCAGTACTTC,CAWSVLGLEQYF
.,TRBV5-1,TRBJ2-3,.,TGCGCCAGCAGCCCGAGATTGGACAGCACAGATACGCAGTATTTT,CASSPRLDSTDTQYF
.,TRBV14,TRBJ2-1,.,TGTGCCAGCAGCCAACCCTGGCGGGACGAGAACAATGAGCAGTTCTTC,CASSQPWRDENNEQFF
.,TRBV27,TRBJ2-1,.,TGTGCCAGCAGGTCAACATGGGGAGGAGAGTACAATGAGCAGTTCTTC,CASRSTWGGEYNEQFF
.,TRBV7-9,TRBJ1-4,.,TGTGCCAGCAGCCCATCTGGGGGGGGCAGGGATGAAAAACTGTTTTTT,CASSPSGGGRDEKLFF
.,TRBV7-6,TRBJ2-4,.,TGTGCCAGCGACGATATTAGGAGGCGGCAGGCAAACATTCAGTACTTC,CASDDIRRRQANIQYF
.,TRBV6-4,TRBJ2-3,.,TGTGCCAGCAGCCCTTACGGGACACCCAAGACGCAGTATTTT,CASSPYGTPKTQYF
once,TRBV2,TRBJ2-1,.,TGTGCCAGCGTAGACCACTATGAGCAGTTCTTC,CASVDHYEQFF
many,TRBV6-4,TRBJ2-3,TRBD2,TGTGCCAGCAGTGACTCTGCGGGAGGGCCGACAGATACGCAGTATTTT,CASSDSAGGPTDTQYF
.,TRBV2,TRBJ2-7,TRBD2,TGTGCCACCCTGGGAGCGGGAGGGCCTAAGTCCTACGAGCAGTACTTC,CATLGAGGPKSYEQYF
.,TRBV7-9,TRBJ2-1,TRBD2,TGTGCCAGCAGCCCAAGACTAGCGGGAAACAATGAGCAGTTCTTC,CASSPRLAGNNEQFF
.,TRBV7-9,TRBJ2-1,TRBD2,TGTGCCAGCAGCTTTGGCCTAGCGGGAAGTGGCTCCTACAATGAGCAGTTCTTC,CASSFGLAGSGSYNEQFF
.,TRBV13,TRBJ2-7,TRBD2,TGTGCCAGCAGCTTAAGCGGGAGAACCTACGAGCAGTACTTC,CASSLSGRTYEQYF